These T cell receptor beta chains were read from a single sample in a study of CD8+ T cells in alopecia areata. The repertoire was sequenced with immunoSEQ multiplex PCR; TCRdb's copy has only in-frame clones and lacks some. The table shows over 200,000 clones, with 50% to 70% occurring only once. The source was CD4+ T cells sorted from blood, collected at week 0. The receptor set was obtained from a human donor with alopecia areata. The CDR3 runs from the conserved cysteine through the conserved F or W. Fields, in order: CDR3 length, J gene, V gene, D gene, clone size, CDR3 protein, CDR3 DNA. D genes are given only for firm matches. Size tells how often a clone was seen (once, few, many) or the class of an expanded clone, and some rows leave it out.

13 TRBJ1-1 TRBV6-5 - - CASSYVAGIEAFF TGTGCCAGCAGTTACGTGGCAGGGATTGAAGCTTTCTTT
12 TRBJ2-1 TRBV11-2 - few CASRPGYYWQFF TGTGCCAGCAGACCGGGGTACTACTGGCAGTTCTTC
15 TRBJ2-1 TRBV7-2 TRBD2 - CASSNSGRVYNEQFF TGTGCCAGCAGCAATAGCGGGAGGGTCTACAATGAGCAGTTCTTC
13 TRBJ1-2 TRBV2 - many CASSSDDNYGYTF TGTGCCAGCAGTTCGGACGATAACTATGGCTACACCTTC
15 TRBJ2-4 TRBV27 - many CASSLSGLAKNIQYF TGTGCCAGCAGTTTATCAGGGCTAGCCAAAAACATTCAGTACTTC
17 TRBJ2-7 TRBV4-2 TRBD2 - CASSQDRSGGLSYEQYF TGTGCCAGCAGCCAAGATCGCAGCGGGGGTCTCTCCTACGAGCAGTACTTC
15 TRBJ2-1 TRBV19 - - CASSITGLRANEQFF TGTGCCAGTAGTATTACGGGACTTCGGGCCAATGAGCAGTTCTTC
14 TRBJ2-4 TRBV7-9 TRBD1 few CASSLETGNNIQYF TGTGCCAGCAGCTTAGAGACAGGGAACAACATTCAGTACTTC
16 TRBJ2-3 TRBV10-1 - - CASSEGAQPSTDTQYF TGCGCCAGCAGTGAGGGGGCACAACCTAGCACAGATACGCAGTATTTT
18 TRBJ2-4 TRBV9 TRBD1 few CASSVDRGQGLAKNIQYF TGTGCCAGCAGCGTAGACAGGGGGCAAGGTTTGGCCAAAAACATTCAGTACTTC
12 TRBJ2-3 TRBV5-1 - few CASSLEADTQYF TGCGCCAGCAGCTTGGAAGCAGATACGCAGTATTTT
15 TRBJ2-1 TRBV25-1 - once CASSGQLNSYNEQFF TGTGCCAGCAGTGGACAGCTAAACTCCTACAATGAGCAGTTCTTC
11 TRBJ1-1 TRBV13 - - CASSRRAEAFF TGTGCCAGCAGCAGGAGGGCTGAAGCTTTCTTT
12 TRBJ2-1 TRBV29-1 - few CSVGAAYNEQFF TGCAGCGTTGGGGCAGCCTACAATGAGCAGTTCTTC
15 TRBJ2-7 TRBV10-3 TRBD2 few CAISESGGRAPWQYF TGTGCCATCAGTGAGTCAGGCGGGAGGGCCCCCTGGCAGTACTTC
16 TRBJ2-7 TRBV4-1 - - CASSQTRGGSSYEQYF TGCGCCAGCAGCCAAACTAGAGGTGGGAGCTCCTACGAGCAGTACTTC
16 TRBJ1-4 TRBV7-9 TRBD1 - CASSFGTGETNEKLFF TGTGCCAGCAGCTTCGGGACAGGGGAAACTAATGAAAAACTGTTTTTT
15 TRBJ2-2 TRBV29-1 - few CSVDPGGGNTGELFF TGCAGCGTCGATCCAGGGGGAGGTAACACCGGGGAGCTGTTTTTT
10 TRBJ1-2 TRBV2 - few CARGDYGYTF TGTGCCAGAGGGGACTATGGCTACACCTTC
15 TRBJ1-6 TRBV6-5 TRBD1 - CATLRDRLYNSPLHF TGTGCCACCCTCCGGGACAGGCTCTATAATTCACCCCTCCACTTT